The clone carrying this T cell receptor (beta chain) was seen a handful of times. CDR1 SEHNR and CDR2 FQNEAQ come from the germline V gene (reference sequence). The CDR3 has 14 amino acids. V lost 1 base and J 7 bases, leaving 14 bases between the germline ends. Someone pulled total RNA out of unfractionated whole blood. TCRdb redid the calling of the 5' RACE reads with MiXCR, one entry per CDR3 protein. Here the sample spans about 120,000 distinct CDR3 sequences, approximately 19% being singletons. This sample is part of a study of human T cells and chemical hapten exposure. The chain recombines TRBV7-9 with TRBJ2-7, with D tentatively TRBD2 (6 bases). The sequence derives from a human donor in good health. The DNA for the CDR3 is TGTGCCAGCAGCTTAGACGGAGCGGGCGCGGAGCAGTACTTC. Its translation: CASSLDGAGAEQYF.